This TCR beta chain was sequenced during a study of shared clonotypes between healthy human individuals. Study-wide results and limits: In contrast to clonotypes shared by all four donors, non-shared clonotypes had lower generation probabilities. Naive subsets usually exceeded memory subsets in estimated richness.

The CDR3 is 13 residues long. Trimming pared 0 bases from V and 7 bases from J, leaving 7 bases between. CDR1 is MNHEY, CDR2 SVGAGI, per germline. Sequenced by immunoSEQ multiplex PCR; TCRdb stores in-frame clones only, minus some. Among about 1.1 million clones listed, approximately 80% were seen once. With respect to this clone: Its antigen is not identified.

V usage is TRBV6-5 and J usage is TRBJ1-5; no definite D call. The source is a man aged 18 to 30 in good health. Some clones in this sample may be carry-over from other donors' samples. Material: memory CD4+ T cells from PBMCs. Subset of the sample: CD45RA-negative fraction. Here the CDR3 reads CASSYSVKQPQHF. CDR3 DNA: TGTGCCAGCAGTTACTCGGTAAAGCAGCCCCAGCATTTT.